The 10 T cell receptor beta chains in this list originate from one sample, sequenced in a study of blood T cell repertoires in COVID-19 (dated by TCRdb to 2018 to 2020). The library relied on the immunoSEQ multiplex PCR assay. This immuneACCESS table, as held by TCRdb, lists in-frame sequences with V and J called but not all clones. Of the missing ones, under half trace to an unresolved V gene in checked studies; the others have no known cause. The sample table holds under 200,000 clones, of which around 82% were seen once. The ten top clones hold approximately 11% of the sample. Sequenced material: peripheral blood. Receptor source: a man between 65 and 85 years old with active or convalescent COVID-19.

V usage is TRBV2 and J usage is TRBJ2-3; 8 bases align to TRBD2. CDR1 is SNHLY, CDR2 FYNNEI, per germline. The CDR3 spans 14 residues. Trimming cost V 7 bases and J 4 bases; bases outside gene matches: 7. The CDR3: CASTGSGSSDTQYF. CDR3 DNA sequence: TGTGCCAGCACGGGCAGCGGGAGCTCAGATACGCAGTATTTT. The full variable domain, completed using reference TRBV2 and TRBJ2-3, is EPEVTQTPSHQVTQMGQEVILRCVPISNHLYFYWYRQILGQKVEFLVSFYNNEISEKSEIFDDQFSVERPDGSNFTLKIRSTKLEDSAMYFCASTGSGSSDTQYFGPGTRLTVL.

The V call is TRBV5-1, the J call TRBJ2-3; the match to TRBD2 covers 13 bases. The V gene's germline CDR1 is SGHRS and CDR2 YFSETQ. V lost 4 bases, J lost 0 bases, and 5 bases stayed unmatched. The CDR3 extends over 17 amino acids. DNA for the CDR3: TGCGCCAGCAGCCGGGGGACTAGCGGGGTGAGCACAGATACGCAGTATTTT. Translated: CASSRGTSGVSTDTQYF. The full variable domain, with the rest looked up from reference TRBV5-1 and TRBJ2-3, is KAGVTQTPRYLIKTRGQQVTLSCSPISGHRSVSWYQQTPGQGLQFLFEYFSETQRNKGNFPGRFSGRQFSNSRSEMNVSTLELGDSALYLCASSRGTSGVSTDTQYFGPGTRLTVL.

J is TRBJ1-5 and V is TRBV7-8, with 10 positions matching TRBD1. The CDR3 is 15 amino acids. Per the germline V gene, CDR1 is SGHVS and CDR2 is FQNEAQ. V was clipped by 1 base and J by 6 bases; unmatched bases: 3. The CDR3 loop reads CASSLGGQGSQPQHF. CDR3 coding DNA: TGTGCCAGCAGCTTAGGGGGACAGGGGTCTCAGCCCCAGCATTTT.

DNA of the CDR3: TGTGCCAGCCAGCGAGCGCCAACCTACGAGCAGTACTTC. Its protein product is CASQRAPTYEQYF. This chain connects TRBV3-1 (or the pseudogene TRBV3-2) to TRBJ2-7; D uncertain. Germline V gene sequence: CDR1 LGHDT, CDR2 YNNKEL (reference sequence). The CDR3 runs 13 residues. V was shortened by 8 bases and J by 2 bases, with 13 bases between the two germline ends.

The CDR3 DNA follows: TGTGCCAGCAGCTCGATCCTGACAGGGTCGGGCGAGCAGTACTTC. Translation: CASSSILTGSGEQYF. The chain couples TRBV7-3 to TRBJ2-7; 7 nucleotides line up with TRBD1. J was trimmed by 6 bases and V by 4 bases; bases with no gene match: 12. Germline lookup yields CDR1 SGHTA and CDR2 FQGTGA. This CDR3 contains 15 residues.

V is TRBV5-1 and J is TRBJ2-1; TRBD2 agrees at 8 bases. V dropped 5 bases and J dropped 1; count of bases not matched to a gene: 11. The germline V gene encodes CDR1 SGHRS and CDR2 YFSETQ. The CDR3 is 17 amino acids. The CDR3 region is CASRSIPIAGSYNEQFF. The CDR3 DNA reads as TGCGCCAGCAGGAGTATACCAATAGCGGGGTCCTACAATGAGCAGTTCTTC.

J is TRBJ2-7 and V is TRBV15, with 7 bases fitting TRBD1. The J segment lost 0 bases and the V segment lost 0 bases, leaving 2 bases of the junction unmatched. The CDR3 extends over 15 amino acids. Germline lookup yields CDR1 LNHNV and CDR2 YYDKDF (reference sequence). The CDR3 nucleotides read TGTGCCACCAGCAGAGACCCAGGGGGCTCCTACGAGCAGTACTTC. Its translation is CATSRDPGGSYEQYF.

The rearrangement uses TRBV7-2 and TRBJ1-2; TRBD1 aligns across 10 bases. The CDR3 sequence is 14 residues long. V shed 1 base and J 6 bases; nucleotides not matched to a gene: 2. Per the germline V gene, CDR1 is SGHTA and CDR2 is FQGNSA. This CDR3 is CASSLGTGGNGYTF. In DNA form, the CDR3 reads TGTGCCAGCAGCTTAGGGACAGGGGGTAATGGCTACACCTTC.

The chain joins TRBV5-8 to TRBJ2-5; D possibly corresponds to TRBD2 (7 bases). The CDR3 has 14 amino acids. V lost 6 bases to trimming and J lost 5 bases, with 17 bases between them. In germline, CDR1 is SGHTS, CDR2 YDEGEE. For the CDR3, the DNA is TGTGCCAGCACCCCCGGGGGGCTTCGGGAGACCCAGTACTTC. Translation gives CASTPGGLRETQYF. Full variable domain (remainder filled in from reference TRBV5-8 and TRBJ2-5): EAGVTQSPTHLIKTRGQQATLRCSPISGHTSVYWYQQALGLGLQFLLWYDEGEERNRGNFPPRFSGRQFPNYSSELNVNALELEDSALYLCASTPGGLRETQYFGPGTRLLVL.

J is TRBJ2-2 and V is TRBV5-5, with TRBD1 identical over 7 bases. V lost 3 bases, J lost 5 bases, and 10 bases stayed unmatched. Germline V gene data show CDR1 as SGHKS and CDR2 as YYEKEE (reference sequence). This CDR3 is built from 16 residues. CDR3 sequence (DNA): TGTGCCAGCAGCTCCTGGAGACAGGGAGCTACCGGGGAGCTGTTTTTT. Translating gives CASSSWRQGATGELFF.